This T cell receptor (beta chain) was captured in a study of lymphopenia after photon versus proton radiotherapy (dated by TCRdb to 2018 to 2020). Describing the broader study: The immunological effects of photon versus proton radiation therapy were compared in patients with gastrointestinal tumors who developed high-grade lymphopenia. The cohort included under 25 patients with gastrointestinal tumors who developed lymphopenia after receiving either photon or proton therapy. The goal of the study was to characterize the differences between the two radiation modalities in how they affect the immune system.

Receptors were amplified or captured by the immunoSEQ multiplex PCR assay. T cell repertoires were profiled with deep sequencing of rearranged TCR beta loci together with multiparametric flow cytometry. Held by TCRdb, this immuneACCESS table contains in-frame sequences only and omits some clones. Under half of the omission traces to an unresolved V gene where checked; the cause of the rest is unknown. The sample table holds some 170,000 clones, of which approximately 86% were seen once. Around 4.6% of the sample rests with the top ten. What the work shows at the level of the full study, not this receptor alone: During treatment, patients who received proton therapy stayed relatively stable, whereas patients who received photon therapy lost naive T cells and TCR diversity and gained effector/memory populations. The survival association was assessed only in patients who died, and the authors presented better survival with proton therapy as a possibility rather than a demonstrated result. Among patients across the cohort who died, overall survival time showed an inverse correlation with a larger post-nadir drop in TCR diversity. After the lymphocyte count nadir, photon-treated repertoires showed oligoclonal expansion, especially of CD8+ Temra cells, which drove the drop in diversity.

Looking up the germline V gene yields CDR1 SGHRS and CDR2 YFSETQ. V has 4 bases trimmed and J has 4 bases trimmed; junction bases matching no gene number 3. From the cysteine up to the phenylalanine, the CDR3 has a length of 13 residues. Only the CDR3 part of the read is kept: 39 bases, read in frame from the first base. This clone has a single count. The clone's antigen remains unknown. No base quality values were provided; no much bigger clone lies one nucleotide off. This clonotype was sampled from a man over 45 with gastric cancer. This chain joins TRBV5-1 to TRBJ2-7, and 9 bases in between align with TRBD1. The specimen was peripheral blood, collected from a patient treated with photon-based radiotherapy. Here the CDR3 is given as CASSRQGDYEQYF. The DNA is TGCGCCAGCAGCCGACAGGGGGATTACGAGCAGTACTTC.